Listed below are T cell receptor beta chains from one sample, sequenced in a study of regulatory T cells in long-lasting Graves disease. TCRdb recomputed calls from the multiplex PCR reads with MiXCR, one row per CDR3 protein. The sample records some 470,000 distinct CDR3 sequences, 20% to 25% being singletons. This specimen was peripheral blood mononuclear cells (PBMCs), taken when the disease was refractory, from a patient treated with antithyroid drugs. The receptor source for this set is a female donor with Graves disease. Each CDR3 is given with its conserved first and last residue. The D gene is left open where the match is weak. Expanded clones get a size class; other rows say once, few or many, or leave the size out.

clone_size,v_call,j_call,d_call,cdr3_aa,cdr3_nt
.,TRBV15,TRBJ1-4,.,CATSRERGGPNEKLSF,TGTGCCACCAGCAGAGAACGCGGGGGGCCTAATGAAAAACTGTCTTTT
.,TRBV4-3,TRBJ1-1,.,CASSQESGALGTEAFF,TGCGCCAGCAGCCAGGAGTCGGGGGCGCTGGGCACTGAAGCTTTCTTT
few,TRBV7-9,TRBJ2-7,TRBD1,CASSSDRGTGYEQYF,TGTGCCAGCAGCTCCGACAGGGGAACTGGCTACGAGCAGTACTTC
.,TRBV6-1,TRBJ2-5,.,CASSLGGRAQETQYF,TGTGCCAGCAGTCTGGGGGGACGGGCCCAAGAGACCCAGTACTTC
once,TRBV19,TRBJ1-2,TRBD1,CASSMDRGVDYGYTF,TGTGCCAGTAGTATGGACAGGGGAGTTGACTATGGCTACACCTTC
few,TRBV27,TRBJ2-2,TRBD2,CASSLAATSGRAHGELFF,TGTGCCAGCAGTTTAGCCGCTACTAGCGGGAGGGCCCACGGGGAGCTGTTTTTT
many,TRBV13,TRBJ1-6,.,CASSPSAYSRVNSPLHF,TGTGCCAGCAGCCCTAGTGCTTATAGCAGGGTGAATTCACCCCTCCACTTT
many,TRBV3-1,TRBJ2-7,TRBD2,CASGAGVAYEQYF,TGTGCCAGCGGTGCGGGGGTCGCCTACGAGCAGTACTTC
.,TRBV5-1,TRBJ2-5,.,CASSFKRTQETQYF,TGCGCCAGCAGCTTTAAGCGGACCCAAGAGACCCAGTACTTC
many,TRBV28,TRBJ2-7,TRBD2,CASSLEGGSYEQYF,TGTGCCAGCAGTTTAGAGGGAGGGTCCTACGAGCAGTACTTC
many,TRBV2,TRBJ1-6,.,CASRSQGTYSPLHF,TGTGCCAGCAGGAGTCAGGGAACCTATTCACCCCTCCACTTT
.,TRBV28,TRBJ2-2,.,CASSLTSWTGELFF,TGTGCCAGCTCCTTAACGTCCTGGACCGGGGAGCTGTTTTTT